Shown below are 3 T cell receptor beta chains from a single sample sequenced in a study of blood T cell repertoires in COVID-19. The method was immunoSEQ multiplex PCR; TCRdb's version includes in-frame clones alone and lacks a portion of them. The sample comprises fewer than 130,000 clones, 70% to 90% of which are singletons, and 3% to 4% rests with the top ten. Sequencing used peripheral blood. The receptors originated from a woman aged 50 to 60 with acute or convalescent COVID-19.

This chain joins TRBV5-1 and TRBJ2-7; 7 bases are a match to TRBD2. This CDR3 comprises 14 residues. V trimming: 5 bases; J trimming: 5 bases; junction bases outside the gene matches: 10. CDR1 is SGHRS, CDR2 YFSETQ, per germline. The CDR3 here is CASSYSGWRDEQYF. In DNA, the CDR3 is TGCGCCAGCAGTTATAGCGGGTGGCGCGACGAGCAGTACTTC. Full variable domain (missing parts from reference TRBV5-1 and TRBJ2-7): KAGVTQTPRYLIKTRGQQVTLSCSPISGHRSVSWYQQTPGQGLQFLFEYFSETQRNKGNFPGRFSGRQFSNSRSEMNVSTLELGDSALYLCASSYSGWRDEQYFGPGTRLTVT.

V usage is TRBV29-1 and J usage is TRBJ1-1; D ambiguous. The germline CDR1 and CDR2 sequences are SQVTM and ANQGSEA. This CDR3 comprises 14 residues. V gave up 0 bases and J gave up 2 bases, with 10 bases separating them. The CDR3 protein is CSVEDRAGNTEAFF. CDR3 DNA: TGCAGCGTTGAAGATCGAGCAGGCAACACTGAAGCTTTCTTT. The variable domain in full, with the rest retrieved from reference TRBV29-1 and TRBJ1-1, is SAVISQKPSRDICQRGTSLTIQCQVDSQVTMMFWYRQQPGQSLTLIATANQGSEATYESGFVIDKFPISRPNLTFSTLTVSNMSPEDSSIYLCSVEDRAGNTEAFFGQGTRLTVV.

The genes are TRBV27 and TRBJ2-2; D is perhaps TRBD2 (5 bases). V gave up 7 bases and J gave up 7 bases, with 16 bases separating them. Germline loops: CDR1 MNHEY, CDR2 SMNVEV (reference sequence). The CDR3 extends over 14 amino acids. The CDR3 loop is CASTRTPEVGELFF. As DNA, the CDR3 is TGTGCCAGCACCCGGACTCCAGAGGTCGGGGAGCTGTTTTTT.